This T cell receptor beta chain was recorded in a study of cytomegalovirus exposure and HLA in healthy donors. CDR3 length: 15 residues. Germline CDR1 is LGHNA and CDR2 is YSLEER. With V trimmed by 1 base and J by 10 bases, 7 bases remained unmatched. Study-level points and caveats: The study designated roughly 150 TCR beta chains cytomegalovirus-associated. Three chains linked to CMV were shown in vitro to be specific for CMV antigens. Reported results showed that the classifier diagnosed cytomegalovirus status with high specificity and sensitivity.

Sequenced by immunoSEQ multiplex PCR; TCRdb stores in-frame clones only, minus some. The repertoire has 250,000 to 400,000 clones, over 75% of them found once; the top ten carry about 0.96%. Comments on this clone: The antigen remains unidentified.

The chain recombines TRBV4-3 with TRBJ1-6, with 7 bases lining up with TRBD1. The sequence derives from a man aged 25 to 45 in good health and CMV-seronegative. Sequenced material: PBMCs. The CDR3 reads CASSQGQGGISPLHF. The DNA for the CDR3 is TGCGCCAGCAGCCAAGGACAGGGTGGGATCTCACCCCTCCACTTT.